A selection of T cell receptor beta chains follows, all from one sample in a study of T-cell memory formation after mild COVID-19. TCRdb re-called the 5' RACE reads with MiXCR, one entry per CDR3 protein. This table holds 530,000 or so distinct CDR3 sequences, around 15% found once. The sequenced material came from PBMCs or a T cell subset sorted from them (not recorded which). The receptors come from an adult woman who had mild COVID-19 (a few samples of this study predate the infection). Cell type and time point are not known. CDR3s include the opening cysteine and the closing phenylalanine or tryptophan. Fields, in order: D gene, J gene, clone size, V gene, CDR3 protein, CDR3 DNA. The D gene is left open where the match is weak. The size entry is marked missing in some rows and otherwise reads once, few, many or a size class.

D: TRBD1; J: TRBJ1-6; size: few; V: TRBV5-1; CDR3: CASSTGTELSPLHF; DNA: TGCGCCAGCAGCACCGGGACAGAATTATCACCCCTCCACTTT
D: -; J: TRBJ1-1; size: -; V: TRBV29-1; CDR3: CSVKRGTEAFF; DNA: TGCAGCGTCAAAAGGGGCACTGAAGCTTTCTTT
D: TRBD1; J: TRBJ2-3; size: -; V: TRBV24-1; CDR3: CATSEPGTGGEMDTQYF; DNA: TGTGCCACCAGTGAACCCGGGACAGGGGGCGAAATGGATACGCAGTATTTT
D: -; J: TRBJ1-1; size: few; V: TRBV9; CDR3: CASSLGRNMNTEAFF; DNA: TGTGCCAGCAGCCTCGGGCGTAATATGAACACTGAAGCTTTCTTT
D: -; J: TRBJ2-3; size: -; V: TRBV3-1; CDR3: CASSLKPVGSDTQYF; DNA: TGTGCCAGCAGCCTAAAGCCAGTGGGTTCAGATACGCAGTATTTT
D: -; J: TRBJ2-1; size: few; V: TRBV7-9; CDR3: CASSLMVGDEKFF; DNA: TGTGCCAGCAGCTTGATGGTCGGGGACGAAAAGTTCTTC
D: TRBD2; J: TRBJ2-2; size: few; V: TRBV12-3/TRBV12-4; CDR3: CASSFLLWTSNTGELFF; DNA: TGTGCCAGCAGTTTTTTGCTTTGGACTAGTAACACCGGGGAGCTGTTTTTT
D: -; J: TRBJ2-1; size: -; V: TRBV30; CDR3: CAWSTLAISYNEQFF; DNA: TGTGCCTGGAGTACACTAGCCATCTCCTACAATGAGCAGTTCTTC
D: TRBD2; J: TRBJ2-3; size: few; V: TRBV11-2; CDR3: CASSPWGSGGIDTQYF; DNA: TGTGCCAGCAGCCCCTGGGGTAGCGGGGGGATAGATACGCAGTATTTT
D: TRBD1; J: TRBJ1-5; size: few; V: TRBV27; CDR3: CASSLLRQGVGNQPQHF; DNA: TGTGCCAGCAGTTTGCTTCGACAGGGGGTAGGCAATCAGCCCCAGCATTTT
D: -; J: TRBJ2-1; size: -; V: TRBV5-1; CDR3: CASSLLAVTSEQFF; DNA: TGCGCCAGCAGCTTGCTGGCAGTTACTTCTGAGCAGTTCTTC